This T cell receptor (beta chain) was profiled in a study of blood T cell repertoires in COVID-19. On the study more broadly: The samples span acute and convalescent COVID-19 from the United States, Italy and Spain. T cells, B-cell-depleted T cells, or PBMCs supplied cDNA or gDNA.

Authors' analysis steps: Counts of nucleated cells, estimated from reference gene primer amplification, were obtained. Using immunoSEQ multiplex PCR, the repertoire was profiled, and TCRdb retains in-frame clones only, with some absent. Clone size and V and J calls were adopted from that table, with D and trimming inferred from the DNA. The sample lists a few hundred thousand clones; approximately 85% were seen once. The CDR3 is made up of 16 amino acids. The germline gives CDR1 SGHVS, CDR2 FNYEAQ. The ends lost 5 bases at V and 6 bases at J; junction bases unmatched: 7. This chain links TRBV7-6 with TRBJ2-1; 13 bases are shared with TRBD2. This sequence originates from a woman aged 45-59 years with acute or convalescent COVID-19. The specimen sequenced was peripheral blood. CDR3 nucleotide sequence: TGTGCCAGCAGCGGAACAGGGACTAGCGGGACCAATGAGCAGTTCTTC. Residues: CASSGTGTSGTNEQFF.